This T cell receptor (beta chain) derives from a study of blood T cell repertoires in COVID-19. Across the whole study: Researchers got acute and convalescent COVID-19 samples from the United States, Italy and Spain. From T cells, B-cell-depleted T cells, or PBMCs came the material, which was cDNA or gDNA.

Libraries were prepared by immunoSEQ multiplex PCR; TCRdb keeps only in-frame clonotypes and omits some of them. Among about 110,000 clones listed, roughly 85% were seen once. This clone has ten or more counts. The CDR3 loop spans 13 amino acids. CDR1 and CDR2 from the germline V gene are WSHSY and SAAADI. The V end lost 3 bases, the J end lost 6 bases, and 12 bases lay between the germline ends. The TCR comes from a man aged 45-60 years with acute or convalescent COVID-19. The specimen sequenced was peripheral blood. This chain connects TRBV10-2 to TRBJ2-7; TRBD2 is a possible D gene (5 bases). CDR3 bases: TGCGCCAGCAGTGAACTAGGGTGGGGCGAGCAGTACTTC. This gives the protein CASSELGWGEQYF.